This TCR beta chain is drawn from a study of blood T cells in healthy people across ages. The germline V gene has CDR1 SGHRS and CDR2 YFSETQ. CDR3 length: 12 amino acids. With 7 bases removed from V and 0 bases from J, the gap between germline ends came to 7 bases. Through a sample-barcoded 5' primer and a J-beta primer mix, a second PCR was run for roughly 7 to 12 cycles. TCRdb reprocessed the 5' RACE reads with MiXCR, giving one entry per CDR3 protein. The data show some 800,000 distinct CDR3 sequences, roughly 44% seen once. Source material: blood. This receptor was identified in a man aged 60 to 69 in good health. The chain employs TRBV5-1 and TRBJ2-5; D unclear. The CDR3 region is CASAYDQETQYF. The CDR3 bases are TGCGCCAGCGCCTACGACCAAGAGACCCAGTACTTC.